This TCR beta chain is from a study of T-cell memory formation after mild COVID-19. Study at large: Clustering of TCRs was largely donor specific. Study-level results: Pre-infection memory harbored some responding clones, suggesting cross-reactive memory joined.

The CDR3 is made up of 15 amino acids. In germline, CDR1 is MNHNS, CDR2 SASEGT. Trimming pared 2 bases from V and 3 bases from J, leaving 14 bases between. Regarding this clonotype: Its antigen is still unknown.

TCRdb processed the 5' RACE reads anew with MiXCR; each CDR3 protein has one entry. This sample has 250,000 to 300,000 distinct CDR3 sequences, with more than 15% found just once. The chain combines TRBV6-1 with TRBJ2-7; no clear D gene. The sample was PBMCs or a T cell subset sorted from them (not recorded which). This clonotype was obtained from a man in his late teens or twenties who had mild COVID-19 (a few samples of this study predate the infection). Cell type and time point are not known. The DNA for the CDR3 is TGTGCCAGCAGTGAAAGGGCGGACCCACGCTACGAGCAGTACGTC. Its protein product is CASSERADPRYEQYV.